These 16 T cell receptor beta chains were all obtained from the same sample, sequenced in a study of blood T cell repertoires in COVID-19 (dated by TCRdb to about 2020). The protocol used for the library was the immunoSEQ multiplex PCR assay. Not all clones reach the TCRdb copy of this immuneACCESS table, which keeps in-frame sequences only. Checked studies attribute under half of the gap to unresolved V genes and leave the rest unexplained. For this sample there are 300,000 to 350,000 clones; roughly 86% appear just once. The ten largest clones take up almost 9.5% of the sample. Specimen: PBMCs or T cells enriched from blood (not recorded which). The receptors here all came from a woman younger than 45 who had recovered from COVID-19.

The chain recombines TRBV24-1 with TRBJ2-1; 11 bases are a match to TRBD2. CDR1 is KGHDR, CDR2 SFDVKD, per germline. This CDR3 is built from 16 residues. Trimming took 0 bases from V and 7 from J; bases not matched to a gene: 4. The chain's CDR3 is CATSDLTSGSGNEQFF. CDR3 DNA: TGTGCCACCAGTGATTTGACTAGCGGGAGTGGAAATGAGCAGTTCTTC.

As regards this clone: At one end, the junction sequence differs from germline, possibly due to a read error. This chain connects TRBV7-9 to TRBJ2-1; the match to TRBD2 covers 11 bases. CDR3 length: 15 amino acids. From germline, CDR1 is SEHNR and CDR2 FQNEAQ (reference sequence). As DNA, the CDR3 is TGTGCCAGCAGCCTAACTAGCGGGAGCTACCATGAGCAGTTCTTC. Amino acids: CASSLTSGSYHEQFF. The variable domain in full, completed from reference TRBV7-9 and TRBJ2-1, reads DTGVSQNPRHKITKRGQNVTFRCDPISEHNRLYWYRQTLGQGPEFLTYFQNEAQLEKSRLLSDRFSAERPKGSFSTLEIQRTEQGDSAMYLCASSLTSGSYHEQFFGPGTRLTVL.

J is TRBJ2-2 and V is TRBV9, with D possibly being TRBD1 (5 bases). The CDR3 extends over 15 amino acids. V was shortened by 1 base and J by 1 base, with 8 bases between the two germline ends. The germline gives CDR1 SGDLS, CDR2 YYNGEE. CDR3 residues: CASSVTTGNTGELFF. DNA of the CDR3: TGTGCCAGCAGCGTAACCACAGGGAACACCGGGGAGCTGTTTTTT.

The chain is built from TRBV27 and TRBJ2-1; 9 bases are a match to TRBD2. The V and J ends lost 4 bases and 5 bases, in that order; junction bases with no gene match: 3. This CDR3 has 14 amino acids. Germline V lookup: CDR1 MNHEY, CDR2 SMNVEV (reference sequence). DNA for the CDR3: TGTGCCAGCAGTTCCCTAGCGGGAAACAATGAGCAGTTCTTC. It specifies CASSSLAGNNEQFF.

J is TRBJ2-3 and V is TRBV28, with unresolved D. This CDR3 is built from 14 residues. Germline CDR1 MDHEN, CDR2 SYDVKM. Between the trimmed V and J ends, which lost 6 bases and 2 bases, there was a span of 12 bases. CDR3 nucleotides: TGTGCCAGCAGCCTTATTAGTAACACAGATACGCAGTATTTT. Its translation: CASSLISNTDTQYF.

The CDR3 region is CSVGRGDEKLFF. The CDR3 nucleotides are TGCAGCGTAGGCAGGGGGGATGAAAAACTGTTTTTT. The chain joins TRBV29-1 to TRBJ1-4, with 7 nucleotides matching TRBD1. Germline V lookup: CDR1 SQVTM, CDR2 ANQGSEA. This CDR3 region has 12 residues. V gave up 6 bases and J gave up 6 bases; unmatched junction bases: 4. Looking up the rest from reference TRBV29-1 and TRBJ1-4 gives the full variable domain: SAVISQKPSRDICQRGTSLTIQCQVDSQVTMMFWYRQQPGQSLTLIATANQGSEATYESGFVIDKFPISRPNLTFSTLTVSNMSPEDSSIYLCSVGRGDEKLFFGSGTQLSVL.

The V gene is TRBV6-5, the J gene TRBJ1-5, with D tentatively TRBD1 (5 bases). Germline V gene data show CDR1 as MNHEY and CDR2 as SVGAGI. The V end was cut by 0 bases, the J end by 6 bases, with 12 bases between. The CDR3 has 15 amino acids. The DNA for the CDR3 is TGTGCCAGCAGTTACTCGCAACAGGTGGGTCAGCCCCAGCATTTT. Protein sequence: CASSYSQQVGQPQHF.

This clone came up once. This chain joins TRBV19 and TRBJ2-1, with TRBD2 matching 8 bases. V was clipped by 5 bases and J by 5 bases; unmatched bases: 5. The CDR3 covers 14 residues. Germline V gene sequence: CDR1 LNHDA, CDR2 SQIVND (reference sequence). This chain's CDR3 is CASSLVAGNNEQFF. CDR3 nucleotide sequence: TGTGCCAGTAGTTTGGTAGCGGGAAACAATGAGCAGTTCTTC.

The rearrangement joins TRBV24-1 to TRBJ1-2, with D maybe TRBD1 (6 bases). CDR3 length: 13 amino acids. V was clipped by 7 bases and J by 2 bases, with 10 bases between them. Germline V lookup: CDR1 KGHDR, CDR2 SFDVKD. CDR3 sequence: CATRAGENYGYTF. As DNA, the CDR3 is TGTGCCACCAGGGCAGGGGAGAACTATGGCTACACCTTC.

This rearrangement joins TRBV19 to TRBJ2-6, with unresolved D. V was pared by 3 bases and J by 0 bases, with 3 bases between. The CDR3 is 14 amino acids. Germline V gives CDR1 LNHDA, CDR2 SQIVND (reference sequence). This CDR3 reads CASSIRSGANVLTF. CDR3 nucleotide sequence: TGTGCCAGTAGTATCCGCTCTGGGGCCAACGTCCTGACTTTC.

This chain uses TRBV2 with TRBJ1-5, with no clear D. Looked up from germline, CDR1 is SNHLY and CDR2 is FYNNEI. The CDR3 sequence is 16 residues long. The V end was cut by 6 bases, the J end by 3 bases, with 18 bases between. Here the CDR3 reads CASRVSRHGNNQPQHF. Written as DNA, the CDR3 is TGTGCCAGCAGGGTATCCCGGCACGGGAACAATCAGCCCCAGCATTTT.

The V and J genes are TRBV7-9 and TRBJ1-2; 12 nucleotides match TRBD1. Germline lookup yields CDR1 SEHNR and CDR2 FQNEAQ (reference sequence). This CDR3 region has 14 residues. V dropped 5 bases and J dropped 7; count of bases not matched to a gene: 5. CDR3 in amino acids: CASSRDRGHGGYTF. The CDR3 nucleotides read TGTGCCAGCAGCCGGGACAGGGGGCATGGTGGCTACACCTTC.

The rearrangement joins TRBV6-5 to TRBJ1-4, with 7 bases fitting TRBD1. The length of the CDR3 is 15 residues. After removal of 2 bases from V and 11 bases from J, the junction contained 11 bases not matched to a gene. Looked up from germline, CDR1 is MNHEY and CDR2 is SVGAGI. CDR3 residues: CASSYTGQPREKLFF. The CDR3 DNA is TGTGCCAGCAGTTACACGGGACAGCCGAGGGAGAAACTGTTTTTT.

The chain couples TRBV24-1 to TRBJ1-2; no definite D call. Germline-derived CDR1 and CDR2 are KGHDR and SFDVKD. Trimming removed 0 bases at V and 8 bases at J, with 9 bases between. This CDR3 comprises 13 residues. DNA of the CDR3: TGTGCCACCAGTGATTTGCCGGGAAGCGGCTACACCTTC. It codes for CATSDLPGSGYTF.

The V gene is TRBV29-1, the J gene TRBJ1-2; D gene uncertain. The ends were cut back, 1 base at V and 2 bases at J, with 8 bases in the middle. The CDR3 runs to 13 residues. CDR1 SQVTM and CDR2 ANQGSEA come from the germline V gene. The CDR3 is CSVEGRANYGYTF. CDR3 nucleotide sequence: TGCAGCGTTGAAGGGAGGGCCAACTATGGCTACACCTTC.

The V gene is TRBV2, the J gene TRBJ2-1; 7 positions match TRBD2. Germline-derived CDR1 and CDR2 are SNHLY and FYNNEI. V lost 6 bases and J lost 2; bases outside the gene matches: 4. The CDR3 loop spans 14 amino acids. The CDR3 DNA reads as TGTGCCAGCAGGGGACTACAGGCCTACAATGAGCAGTTCTTC. Translated: CASRGLQAYNEQFF.